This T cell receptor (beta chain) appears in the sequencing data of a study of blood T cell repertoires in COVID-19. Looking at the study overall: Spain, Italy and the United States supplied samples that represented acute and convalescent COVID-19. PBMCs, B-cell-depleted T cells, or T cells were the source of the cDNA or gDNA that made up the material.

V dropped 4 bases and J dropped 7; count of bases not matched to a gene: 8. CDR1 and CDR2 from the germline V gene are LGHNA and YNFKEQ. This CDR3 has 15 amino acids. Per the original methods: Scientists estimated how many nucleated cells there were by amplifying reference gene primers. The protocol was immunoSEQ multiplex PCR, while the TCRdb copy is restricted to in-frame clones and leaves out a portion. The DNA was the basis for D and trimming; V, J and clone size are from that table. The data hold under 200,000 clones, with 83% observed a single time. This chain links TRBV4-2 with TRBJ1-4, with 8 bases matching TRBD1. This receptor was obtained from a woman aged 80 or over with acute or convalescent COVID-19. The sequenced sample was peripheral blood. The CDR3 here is CASSLEGTGLEKLFF. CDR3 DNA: TGTGCCAGCAGCCTCGAAGGGACAGGCCTTGAAAAACTGTTTTTT.